This T cell receptor beta chain stems from a study of regulatory T cells in long-lasting Graves disease. Study-wide results and limits: It was in persistent disease that TRBV28, TRBJ1-2 and TRBJ2-5 were favored. Researchers reported studying only peripheral blood, not thyroid tissue.

Arm-PCR of CDR3 regions and iRepertoire HTBI primers were the basis on which TCR beta libraries were built. TCRdb passed the multiplex PCR reads through MiXCR, listing each CDR3 protein once. The sample lists about 420,000 distinct CDR3 sequences, roughly 17% occurring once. Time point: newly diagnosed GD, antithyroid drugs for less than 3 months. The TCR library used RNA extracted from PBMCs. The CDR3 consists of 13 residues. V shed 5 bases and J shed 6 bases, with 13 bases lying between them. The germline gives CDR1 MDHEN, CDR2 SYDVKM. Note on this clonotype: What it recognizes is unknown. A much larger clone lies one base from this, so it may be a read error.

These data were also filed under a second study, of T cells in Graves' hyperthyroidism and ophthalmopathy. That work states: TCR CDR3 regions were first amplified by RT-PCR with HTBI primers. The blood repertoire included most of the expanded thyroid clonotypes above 0.001.

The source material was peripheral blood mononuclear cells (PBMCs), sampled at new diagnosis, from a patient treated with antithyroid drugs. The chain has TRBV28 and TRBJ1-2; D uncertain. This TCR came from a woman aged 18-30 years with Graves disease. Here the CDR3 DNA reads TGTGCCAGCAGTCCGGACTCGGCCCATGGCTACACCTTC. It encodes CASSPDSAHGYTF.